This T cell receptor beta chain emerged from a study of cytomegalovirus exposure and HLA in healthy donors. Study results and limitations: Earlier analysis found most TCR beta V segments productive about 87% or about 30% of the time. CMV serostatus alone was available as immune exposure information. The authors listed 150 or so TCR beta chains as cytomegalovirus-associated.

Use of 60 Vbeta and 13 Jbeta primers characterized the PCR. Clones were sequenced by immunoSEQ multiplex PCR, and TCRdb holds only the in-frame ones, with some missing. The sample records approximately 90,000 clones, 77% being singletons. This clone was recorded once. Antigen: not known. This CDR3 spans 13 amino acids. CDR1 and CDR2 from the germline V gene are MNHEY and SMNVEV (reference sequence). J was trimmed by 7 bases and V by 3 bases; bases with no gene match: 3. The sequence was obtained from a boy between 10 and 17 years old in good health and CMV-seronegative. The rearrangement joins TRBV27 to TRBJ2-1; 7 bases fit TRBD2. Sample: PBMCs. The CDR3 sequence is CASSFDGRNEQFF. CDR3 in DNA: TGTGCCAGCAGTTTCGACGGGAGGAATGAGCAGTTCTTC.